What follows are 10 T cell receptor beta chains derived from one specimen sequenced in a study of T-cell memory formation after mild COVID-19. One entry per CDR3 protein, called by TCRdb with MiXCR from the 5' RACE reads. The sample has 190,000 or so distinct CDR3 sequences; around 30% are singletons. Sequencing used PBMCs or a T cell subset sorted from them (not recorded which). The receptors were sampled from an adult woman who had mild COVID-19 (a few samples of this study predate the infection). Cell type and time point are not known.

CDR3 region: CASSYSKTGAVNTEAFF. The CDR3 region has the DNA TGTGCCAGCAGTTACTCTAAGACAGGGGCTGTGAACACTGAAGCTTTCTTT. This chain uses TRBV6-5 with TRBJ1-1; 8 positions agree with TRBD1. This CDR3 has 17 residues. The germline V gene encodes CDR1 MNHEY and CDR2 SVGAGI. With 0 bases clipped from V and 0 bases from J, the junction kept 6 bases outside the gene matches.

This chain uses TRBV2 with TRBJ2-7; D gene uncertain. Germline CDR1 and CDR2: SNHLY and FYNNEI. The CDR3 loop spans 13 amino acids. V was cut by 7 bases and J by 7 bases, with 17 bases left in between. CDR3 nucleotides: TGTGCCAGCAAGGTGGACGGCCTCGTGGAGCAGTACTTC. Amino acids: CASKVDGLVEQYF.

V is TRBV3-1 and J is TRBJ2-1; TRBD1 is a possible D gene (5 bases). The CDR3 covers 16 residues. Germline V CDR1 and CDR2: LGHDT, YNNKEL (reference sequence). V lost 1 base, J lost 0 bases, and 10 bases lay in between. The CDR3 region is CASSQVDRLSYNEQFF. In nucleotides, the CDR3 is TGTGCCAGCAGCCAAGTCGACAGACTCTCCTACAATGAGCAGTTCTTC.

V gene TRBV13 combines with J gene TRBJ2-1; TRBD2 matches at 8 bases. The CDR3 has 15 amino acids. Germline V gives CDR1 PRHDT, CDR2 FYEKMQ (reference sequence). Trimming at V came to 4 bases and at J to 4 bases, leaving 6 bases not matched to a gene. This chain's CDR3 is CASSSTSGYYNEQFF. The CDR3 coding sequence is TGTGCCAGCAGCTCAACTAGCGGATATTACAATGAGCAGTTCTTC.

The V gene is TRBV30, the J gene TRBJ2-7; either TRBD1 or TRBD2 may supply D (5 bases each). The CDR3 length is 14 residues. Trimming pared 4 bases from V and 2 bases from J, leaving 15 bases between. The germline gives CDR1 GTSNPN, CDR2 SVGIG (reference sequence). The CDR3 loop is CAWKWGSGPYEQYF. The CDR3, as DNA: TGTGCCTGGAAGTGGGGGAGCGGACCCTACGAGCAGTACTTC.

The V call is TRBV2, the J call TRBJ2-7, with a weak D call TRBD1 (7 bases). V shed 7 bases and J shed 6 bases, with 16 bases lying between them. Germline values: CDR1 SNHLY, CDR2 FYNNEI. The CDR3 is 13 amino acids. For the CDR3, the DNA is TGTGCCAGCACCAACCGACAGGGAGGCGAGCAGTACTTC. Its protein product is CASTNRQGGEQYF. The full variable domain, in which reference TRBV2 and TRBJ2-7 provide the parts outside the CDR3, is EPEVTQTPSHQVTQMGQEVILRCVPISNHLYFYWYRQILGQKVEFLVSFYNNEISEKSEIFDDQFSVERPDGSNFTLKIRSTKLEDSAMYFCASTNRQGGEQYFGPGTRLTVT.

The chain joins TRBV20-1 to TRBJ1-1; 7 bases line up with TRBD1. V dropped 6 bases and J dropped 1; count of bases not matched to a gene: 11. Germline values: CDR1 DFQATT, CDR2 SNEGSKA (reference sequence). The CDR3 length is 15 residues. DNA of the CDR3: TGCAGTGCCGGGGAAACAGGGGCTGGGAACACTGAAGCTTTCTTT. It translates to CSAGETGAGNTEAFF.

This clonotype occurred a few times. V is TRBV7-9 and J is TRBJ2-1; D is uncertain. In germline, CDR1 is SEHNR, CDR2 FQNEAQ (reference sequence). The CDR3 length is 9 residues. Between the trimmed V and J ends, which lost 11 bases and 9 bases, there was a span of 8 bases. CDR3 protein: CAPKAEQFF. The CDR3 DNA reads TGTGCCCCCAAGGCTGAGCAGTTCTTC.

The chain recombines TRBV15 with TRBJ2-3; D is perhaps TRBD2 (6 bases). From germline, CDR1 is LNHNV and CDR2 YYDKDF (reference sequence). This CDR3 has 16 amino acids. The germline V and J ends were trimmed by 0 bases and 0 bases, with 10 bases remaining between them. The CDR3 DNA reads TGTGCCACCAGCAGAGATTTACGGGGGAGCACAGATACGCAGTATTTT. Amino acids: CATSRDLRGSTDTQYF. The whole variable domain, filled in from reference TRBV15 and TRBJ2-3, reads DAMVIQNPRYQVTQFGKPVTLSCSQTLNHNVMYWYQQKSSQAPKLLFHYYDKDFNNEADTPDNFQSRRPNTSFCFLDIRSPGLGDTAMYLCATSRDLRGSTDTQYFGPGTRLTVL.

The chain joins TRBV18 to TRBJ2-7; tentatively, D is TRBD1 or TRBD2 (5 bases each). V lost 3 bases and J lost 0, with 15 bases in between. Per the germline V gene, CDR1 is KGHSH and CDR2 is LQKENI. This CDR3 spans 16 amino acids. CDR3 DNA sequence: TGTGCCAGCTCACCCCCCGGGACGGGGTTCTCCTACGAGCAGTACTTC. The encoded protein is CASSPPGTGFSYEQYF. Together with reference TRBV18 and TRBJ2-7, the CDR3 gives the full variable domain: NAGVMQNPRHLVRRRGQEARLRCSPMKGHSHVYWYRQLPEEGLKFMVYLQKENIIDESGMPKERFSAEFPKEGPSILRIQQVVRGDSAAYFCASSPPGTGFSYEQYFGPGTRLTVT.